These T cell receptor beta chains were read from a single sample in a study of CD8 T cells in ankylosing spondylitis. TCRdb reprocessed the 5' RACE reads with MiXCR, giving one entry per CDR3 protein. The sample lists over 30,000 distinct CDR3 sequences, 11% occurring once. The sequencing sample was made of synovial fluid, either unsorted or a sorted T cell fraction (not recorded which). These receptors all come from a male donor with ankylosing spondylitis. Each CDR3 is given with its conserved first and last residue. D genes are given only for firm matches. The size field is filled for only some rows; it gives once, few, many or a size class.

TRBJ2-3	TRBV28	TRBD2	many	CASSLPSGSLPLTDTQYF	TGTGCCAGCAGTTTACCCAGCGGGAGCCTTCCACTCACAGATACGCAGTATTTT
TRBJ2-1	TRBV20-1	TRBD2	-	CSADLLAGERNEQFF	TGCAGTGCTGACCTTCTAGCGGGAGAACGCAATGAGCAGTTCTTC
TRBJ1-2	TRBV7-2	TRBD1	many	CASSLALQGGYGYTF	TGTGCCAGCAGCTTAGCCCTGCAGGGGGGTTATGGCTACACCTTC
TRBJ2-7	TRBV18	-	many	CASFGLSYEQYF	TGTGCCAGCTTCGGACTCTCCTACGAGCAGTACTTC
TRBJ2-1	TRBV4-2	TRBD2	-	CASRKTGAGLAGGSNEQFF	TGTGCCAGCAGGAAAACAGGCGCCGGACTAGCGGGAGGCTCCAATGAGCAGTTCTTC
TRBJ2-7	TRBV20-1	TRBD1	few	CSAWDRDEQYF	TGCAGTGCTTGGGACAGGGACGAGCAGTACTTC
TRBJ1-2	TRBV29-1	-	many	CSVTQGDGYTF	TGCAGCGTAACACAGGGAGATGGCTACACCTTC
TRBJ2-3	TRBV28	-	-	CASSPPGSTDTQYF	TGTGCCAGCAGCCCCCCGGGCAGCACAGATACGCAGTATTTT
TRBJ2-5	TRBV15	-	many	CASRGSGFQETQYF	TGTGCCTCGAGGGGTAGCGGATTCCAAGAGACCCAGTACTTC
TRBJ2-6	TRBV6-2/TRBV6-3	-	-	CASSYGTSGANVLTF	TGTGCCAGCAGTTACGGTACCTCTGGGGCCAACGTCCTGACTTTC
TRBJ1-2	TRBV24-1	-	many	CATSDLAGGGGYTF	TGTGCCACCAGTGATTTGGCAGGTGGAGGAGGCTACACCTTC
TRBJ1-1	TRBV28	TRBD1	many	CASSWGQEKNTEAFF	TGTGCCAGCAGTTGGGGACAGGAGAAGAACACTGAAGCTTTCTTT
TRBJ1-5	TRBV12-3/TRBV12-4	-	many	CASRGSVGSNQPQHF	TGTGCCAGCAGAGGGTCAGTTGGAAGCAATCAGCCCCAGCATTTT
TRBJ1-6	TRBV2	-	few	CASSESMSSYNSPLHF	TGTGCCAGCAGTGAAAGCATGAGCTCCTATAATTCACCCCTCCACTTT